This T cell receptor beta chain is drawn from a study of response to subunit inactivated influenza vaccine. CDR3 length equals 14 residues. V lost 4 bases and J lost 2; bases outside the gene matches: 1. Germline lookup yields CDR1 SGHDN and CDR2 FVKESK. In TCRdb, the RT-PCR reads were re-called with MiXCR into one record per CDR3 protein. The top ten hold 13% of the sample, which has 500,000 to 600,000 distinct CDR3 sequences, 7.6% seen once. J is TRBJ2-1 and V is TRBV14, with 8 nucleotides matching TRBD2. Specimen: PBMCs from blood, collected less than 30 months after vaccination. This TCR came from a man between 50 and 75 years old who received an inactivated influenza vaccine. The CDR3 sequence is CASSRRGAYNEQFF. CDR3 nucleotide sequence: TGTGCCAGCAGCCGGCGGGGGGCCTACAATGAGCAGTTCTTC.